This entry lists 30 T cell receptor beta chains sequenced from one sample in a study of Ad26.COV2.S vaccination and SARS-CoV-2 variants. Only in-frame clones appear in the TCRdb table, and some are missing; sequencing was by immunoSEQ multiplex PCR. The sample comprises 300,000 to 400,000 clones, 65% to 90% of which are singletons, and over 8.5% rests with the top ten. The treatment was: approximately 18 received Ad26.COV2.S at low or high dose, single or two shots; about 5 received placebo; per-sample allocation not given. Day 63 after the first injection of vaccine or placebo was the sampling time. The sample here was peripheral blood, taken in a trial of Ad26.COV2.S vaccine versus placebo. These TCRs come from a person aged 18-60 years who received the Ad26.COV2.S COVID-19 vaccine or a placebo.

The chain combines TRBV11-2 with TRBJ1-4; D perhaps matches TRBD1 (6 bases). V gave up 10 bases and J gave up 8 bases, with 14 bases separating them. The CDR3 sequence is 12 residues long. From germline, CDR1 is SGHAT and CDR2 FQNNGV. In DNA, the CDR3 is TGTGCCACGGCGGGGACACTGGAAAAACTGTTTTTT. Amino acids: CATAGTLEKLFF. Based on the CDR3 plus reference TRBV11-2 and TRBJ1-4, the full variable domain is EAGVAQSPRYKIIEKRQSVAFWCNPISGHATLYWYQQILGQGPKLLIQFQNNGVVDDSQLPKDRFSAERLKGVDSTLKIQPAKLEDSAVYLCATAGTLEKLFFGSGTQLSVL.

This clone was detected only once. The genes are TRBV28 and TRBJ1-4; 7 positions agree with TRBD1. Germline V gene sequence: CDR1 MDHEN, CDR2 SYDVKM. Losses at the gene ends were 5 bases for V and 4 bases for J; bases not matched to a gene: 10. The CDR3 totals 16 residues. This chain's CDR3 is CASSLGQSDYNEKLFF. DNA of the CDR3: TGTGCCAGCAGTCTGGGACAGTCGGACTATAATGAAAAACTGTTTTTT.

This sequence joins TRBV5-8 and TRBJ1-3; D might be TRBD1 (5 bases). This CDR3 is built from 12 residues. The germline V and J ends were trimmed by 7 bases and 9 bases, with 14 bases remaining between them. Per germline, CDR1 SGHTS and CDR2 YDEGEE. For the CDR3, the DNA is TGTGCCAGCGCGGGGCTTGGAGTCACCATATATTTT. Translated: CASAGLGVTIYF.

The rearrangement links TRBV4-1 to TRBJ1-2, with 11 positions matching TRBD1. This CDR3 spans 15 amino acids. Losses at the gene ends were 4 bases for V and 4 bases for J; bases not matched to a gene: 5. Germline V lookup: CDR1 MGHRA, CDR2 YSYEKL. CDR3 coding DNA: TGCGCCAGCAGCCGCTCCGGGACAGGGGGCTATGGCTACACCTTC. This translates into CASSRSGTGGYGYTF.

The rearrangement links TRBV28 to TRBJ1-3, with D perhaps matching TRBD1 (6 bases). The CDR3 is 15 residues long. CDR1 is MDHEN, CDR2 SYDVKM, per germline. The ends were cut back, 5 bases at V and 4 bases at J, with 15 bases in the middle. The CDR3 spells CASSTQGIRGNTIYF. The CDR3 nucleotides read TGTGCCAGCAGTACCCAGGGGATACGAGGAAACACCATATATTTT.

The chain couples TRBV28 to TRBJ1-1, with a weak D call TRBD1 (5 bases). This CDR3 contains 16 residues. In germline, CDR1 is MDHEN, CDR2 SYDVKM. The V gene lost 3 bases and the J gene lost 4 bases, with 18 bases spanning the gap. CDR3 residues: CASSLRGTDPFTEAFF. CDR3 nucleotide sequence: TGTGCCAGCAGTTTGAGGGGAACGGACCCCTTCACTGAAGCTTTCTTT.

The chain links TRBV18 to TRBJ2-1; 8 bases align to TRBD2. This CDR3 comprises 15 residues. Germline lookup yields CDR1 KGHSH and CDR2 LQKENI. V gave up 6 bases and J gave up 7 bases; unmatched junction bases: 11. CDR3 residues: CASSQQRAGVNEQFF. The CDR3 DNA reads TGTGCCAGCTCCCAACAGCGAGCGGGAGTTAATGAGCAGTTCTTC.

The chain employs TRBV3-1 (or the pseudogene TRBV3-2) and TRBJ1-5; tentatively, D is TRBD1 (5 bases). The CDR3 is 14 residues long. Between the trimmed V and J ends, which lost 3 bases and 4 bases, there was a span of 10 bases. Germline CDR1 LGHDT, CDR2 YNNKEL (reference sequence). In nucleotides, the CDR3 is TGTGCCAGCAGCCAGGGGGGTGGAAATCAGCCCCAGCATTTT. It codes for CASSQGGGNQPQHF.

CDR3 amino acids: CASSVGTGGAMEKLFF. The CDR3 nucleotides read TGTGCCAGCAGTGTGGGGACAGGGGGAGCAATGGAAAAACTGTTTTTT. This rearrangement joins TRBV5-4 to TRBJ1-4; TRBD1 matches 11 bases. CDR3 length equals 16 residues. The V gene end was trimmed by 5 bases and the J gene end by 8 bases; junction bases not matched to a gene: 11. In germline, CDR1 is SGHNT, CDR2 YYREEE (reference sequence).

CDR3 protein: CASRLGTGQGSTDTQYF. The CDR3 nucleotides are TGTGCCAGCAGGCTCGGAACCGGACAGGGCAGCACAGATACGCAGTATTTT. The chain is built from TRBV28 and TRBJ2-3; 8 bases map to TRBD1. With V trimmed by 6 bases and J by 0 bases, 11 bases remained unmatched. Looked up from germline, CDR1 is MDHEN and CDR2 is SYDVKM. This CDR3 region has 17 residues.

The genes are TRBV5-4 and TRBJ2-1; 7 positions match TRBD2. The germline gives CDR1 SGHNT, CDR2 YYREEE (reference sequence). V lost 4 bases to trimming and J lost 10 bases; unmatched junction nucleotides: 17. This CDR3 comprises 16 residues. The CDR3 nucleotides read TGTGCCAGCAGCCACTTTACTAGCGTTCAGGTCCAGGAGCAGTTCTTC. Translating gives CASSHFTSVQVQEQFF.

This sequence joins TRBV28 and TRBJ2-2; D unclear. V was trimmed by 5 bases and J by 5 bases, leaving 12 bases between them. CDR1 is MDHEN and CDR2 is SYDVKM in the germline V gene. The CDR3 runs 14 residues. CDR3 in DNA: TGTGCCAGCAGTCCCCCCGACGGGACCGGGGAGCTGTTTTTT. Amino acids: CASSPPDGTGELFF.

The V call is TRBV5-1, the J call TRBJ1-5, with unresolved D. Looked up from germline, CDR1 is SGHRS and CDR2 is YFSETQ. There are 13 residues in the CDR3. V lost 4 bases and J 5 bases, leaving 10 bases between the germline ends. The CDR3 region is CASSPGSDQPQHF. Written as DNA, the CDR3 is TGCGCCAGCAGCCCAGGATCGGATCAGCCCCAGCATTTT.

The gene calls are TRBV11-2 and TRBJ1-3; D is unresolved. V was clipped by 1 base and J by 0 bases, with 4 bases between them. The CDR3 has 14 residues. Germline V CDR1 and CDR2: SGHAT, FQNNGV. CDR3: CASSLVLSGNTIYF. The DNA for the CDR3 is TGTGCCAGCAGCTTAGTACTCTCTGGAAACACCATATATTTT.

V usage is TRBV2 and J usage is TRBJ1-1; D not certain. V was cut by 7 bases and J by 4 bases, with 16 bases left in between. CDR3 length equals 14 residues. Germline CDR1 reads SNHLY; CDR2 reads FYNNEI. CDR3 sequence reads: CASTQSGEGTEAFF. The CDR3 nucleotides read TGTGCCAGCACCCAAAGCGGTGAGGGCACTGAAGCTTTCTTT.

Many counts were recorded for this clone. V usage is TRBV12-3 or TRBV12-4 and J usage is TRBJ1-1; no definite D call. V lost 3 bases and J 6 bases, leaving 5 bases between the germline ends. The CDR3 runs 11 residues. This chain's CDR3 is CASSFLAEAFF. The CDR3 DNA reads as TGTGCCAGCAGTTTTTTGGCTGAAGCTTTCTTT.

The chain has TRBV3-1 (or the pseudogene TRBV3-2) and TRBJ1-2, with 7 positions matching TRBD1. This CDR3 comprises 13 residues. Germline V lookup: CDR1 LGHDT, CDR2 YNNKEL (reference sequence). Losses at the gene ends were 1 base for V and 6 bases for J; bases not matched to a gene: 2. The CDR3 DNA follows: TGTGCCAGCAGCCAAGGAGACAGGGATGGCTACACCTTC. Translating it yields CASSQGDRDGYTF.

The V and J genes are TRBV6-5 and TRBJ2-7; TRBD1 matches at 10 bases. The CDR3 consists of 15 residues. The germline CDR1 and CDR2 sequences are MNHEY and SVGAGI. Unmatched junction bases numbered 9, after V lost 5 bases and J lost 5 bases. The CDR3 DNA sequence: TGTGCCAGCAGTCACCGGACAGGGGGATACCACGAGCAGTACTTC. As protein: CASSHRTGGYHEQYF.

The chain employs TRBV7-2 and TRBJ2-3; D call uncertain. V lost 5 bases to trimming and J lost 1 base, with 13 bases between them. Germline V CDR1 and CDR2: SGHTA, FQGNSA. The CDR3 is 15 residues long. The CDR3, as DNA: TGTGCCAGCAGCCCCCGGCCAATTTGCACAGATACGCAGTATTTT. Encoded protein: CASSPRPICTDTQYF.

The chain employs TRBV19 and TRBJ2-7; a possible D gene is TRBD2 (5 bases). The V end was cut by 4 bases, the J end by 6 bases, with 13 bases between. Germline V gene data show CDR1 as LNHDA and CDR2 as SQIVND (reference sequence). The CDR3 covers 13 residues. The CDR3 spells CASSTPGNLEQYF. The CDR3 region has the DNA TGTGCCAGTAGTACCCCGGGAAACCTCGAGCAGTACTTC.

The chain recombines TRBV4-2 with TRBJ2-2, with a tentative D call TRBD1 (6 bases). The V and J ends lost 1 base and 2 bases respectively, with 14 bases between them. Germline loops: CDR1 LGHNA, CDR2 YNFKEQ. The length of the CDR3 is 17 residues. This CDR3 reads CASSQGRTETNTGELFF. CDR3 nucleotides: TGTGCCAGCAGCCAAGGACGGACAGAGACTAACACCGGGGAGCTGTTTTTT.

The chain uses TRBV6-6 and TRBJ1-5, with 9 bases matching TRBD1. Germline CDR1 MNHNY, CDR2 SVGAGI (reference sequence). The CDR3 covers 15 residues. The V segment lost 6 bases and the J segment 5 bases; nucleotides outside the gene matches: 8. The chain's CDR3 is CASRTGTGLDQPQHF. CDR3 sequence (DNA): TGTGCCAGCAGAACCGGGACAGGGCTGGATCAGCCCCAGCATTTT.

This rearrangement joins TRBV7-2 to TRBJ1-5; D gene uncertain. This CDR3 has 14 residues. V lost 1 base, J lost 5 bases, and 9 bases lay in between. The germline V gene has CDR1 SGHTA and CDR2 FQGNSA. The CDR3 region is CASSLVVGYQPQHF. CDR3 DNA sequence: TGTGCCAGCAGCTTAGTCGTGGGATATCAGCCCCAGCATTTT. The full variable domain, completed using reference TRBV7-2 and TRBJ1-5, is GAGVSQSPSNKVTEKGKDVELRCDPISGHTALYWYRQSLGQGLEFLIYFQGNSAPDKSGLPSDRFSAERTGGSVSTLTIQRTQQEDSAVYLCASSLVVGYQPQHFGDGTRLSIL.

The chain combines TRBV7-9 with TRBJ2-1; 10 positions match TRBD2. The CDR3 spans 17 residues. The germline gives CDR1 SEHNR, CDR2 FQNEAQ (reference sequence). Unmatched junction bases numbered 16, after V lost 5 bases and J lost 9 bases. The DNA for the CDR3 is TGTGCCAGCAGCCCTCCTAGCGGGGGTGGCCGACTACGTGAGCAGTTCTTC. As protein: CASSPPSGGGRLREQFF.

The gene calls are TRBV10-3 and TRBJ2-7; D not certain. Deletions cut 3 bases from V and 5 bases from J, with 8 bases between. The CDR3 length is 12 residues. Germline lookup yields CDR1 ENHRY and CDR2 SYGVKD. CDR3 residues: CAISDVAHEQYF. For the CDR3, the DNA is TGTGCCATCAGTGATGTGGCCCACGAGCAGTACTTC.

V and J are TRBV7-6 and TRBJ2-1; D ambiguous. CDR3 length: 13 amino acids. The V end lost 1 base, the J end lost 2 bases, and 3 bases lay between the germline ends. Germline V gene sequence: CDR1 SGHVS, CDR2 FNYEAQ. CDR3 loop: CASSLEPYNEQFF. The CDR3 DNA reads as TGTGCCAGCAGCTTAGAACCCTACAATGAGCAGTTCTTC.

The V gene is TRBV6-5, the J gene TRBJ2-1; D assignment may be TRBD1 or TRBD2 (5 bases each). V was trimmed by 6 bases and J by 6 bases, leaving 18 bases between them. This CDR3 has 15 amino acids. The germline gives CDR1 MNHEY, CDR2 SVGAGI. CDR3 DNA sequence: TGTGCCAGCAGCCCCTCAGAGGGGTTGGGCAATGAGCAGTTCTTC. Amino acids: CASSPSEGLGNEQFF.

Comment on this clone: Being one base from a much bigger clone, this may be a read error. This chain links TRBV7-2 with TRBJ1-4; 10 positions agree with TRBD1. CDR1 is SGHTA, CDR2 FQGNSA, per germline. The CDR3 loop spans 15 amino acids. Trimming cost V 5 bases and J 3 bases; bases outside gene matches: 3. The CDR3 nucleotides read TGTGCCAGCAGCCTCGGGACAGGGGCTAATGAAAAACTGTTTTTT. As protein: CASSLGTGANEKLFF.

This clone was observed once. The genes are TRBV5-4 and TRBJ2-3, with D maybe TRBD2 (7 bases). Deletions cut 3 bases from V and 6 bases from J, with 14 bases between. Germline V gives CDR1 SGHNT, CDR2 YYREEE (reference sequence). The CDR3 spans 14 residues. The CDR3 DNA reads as TGTGCCAGCAGCTATAGGGGGGGGACGGATACGCAGTATTTT. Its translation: CASSYRGGTDTQYF.

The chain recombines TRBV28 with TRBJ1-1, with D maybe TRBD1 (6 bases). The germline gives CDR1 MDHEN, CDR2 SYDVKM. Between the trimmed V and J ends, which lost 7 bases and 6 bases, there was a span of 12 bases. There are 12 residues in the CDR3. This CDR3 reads CASTVQGPEAFF. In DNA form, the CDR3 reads TGTGCCAGCACCGTTCAGGGGCCTGAAGCTTTCTTT.